Below, 31 T cell receptor beta chains from the same sample are listed, as sequenced in a study of graft-versus-host responses after intestinal transplantation. The data were produced by immunoSEQ multiplex PCR, yet TCRdb's version contains in-frame clones alone and is incomplete. The profile shows about 38,000 clones, around 83% of them singletons. Specimen: PBMCs, collected about 38 months after transplant. The origin of the receptors is a human patient who received an intestinal transplant, so some T cells may come from the graft donor.

V is TRBV27 and J is TRBJ2-2; 9 nucleotides align to TRBD2. This CDR3 region has 15 residues. Germline V gene data show CDR1 as MNHEY and CDR2 as SMNVEV (reference sequence). The trim removed 3 bases at V and 7 bases at J, leaving 6 bases unmatched. The CDR3 reads CASSFLAGWGGELFF. For the CDR3, the DNA is TGTGCCAGCAGTTTCCTAGCGGGATGGGGCGGGGAGCTGTTTTTT.

The chain joins TRBV16 to TRBJ2-7; D not certain. Looked up from germline, CDR1 is KGHSY and CDR2 is FQNENV. The CDR3 extends over 16 amino acids. The V end was cut by 2 bases, the J end by 2 bases, with 16 bases between. The CDR3 nucleotides read TGTGCCAGCAGCCAACGCCTTTGGGCAGATGCCTACGAGCAGTACTTC. It yields the protein CASSQRLWADAYEQYF.

This clone was seen only once. The chain is built from TRBV28 and TRBJ2-3; either TRBD1 or TRBD2 may supply D (5 bases each). This CDR3 has 12 amino acids. With 8 bases removed from V and 2 bases from J, the gap between germline ends came to 8 bases. Germline CDR1 is MDHEN and CDR2 is SYDVKM. Here the CDR3 reads CASGGYTDTQYF. CDR3 nucleotide sequence: TGTGCCAGCGGGGGTTACACAGATACGCAGTATTTT.

Only a few counts were recorded for this clone. The chain is built from TRBV28 and TRBJ2-5, with 10 positions matching TRBD1. The J segment lost 13 bases and the V segment lost 5 bases, leaving 7 bases of the junction unmatched. CDR1 and CDR2 (germline): MDHEN, SYDVKM. The CDR3 spans 12 residues. The CDR3 DNA reads TGTGCCAGCAGTCCGGACAGGGGGGATTTGTACTTC. This sequence encodes CASSPDRGDLYF.

V is TRBV19 and J is TRBJ2-2; D is ambiguous. The germline V gene encodes CDR1 LNHDA and CDR2 SQIVND (reference sequence). The CDR3 sequence is 13 residues long. Trimming took 5 bases from V and 4 from J, leaving 8 bases between them. As DNA, the CDR3 is TGTGCCAGTAGTTGGTCAGGCACCGGGGAGCTGTTTTTT. It translates to CASSWSGTGELFF. Combining the CDR3 with reference TRBV19 and TRBJ2-2 gives the whole variable domain DGGITQSPKYLFRKEGQNVTLSCEQNLNHDAMYWYRQDPGQGLRLIYYSQIVNDFQKGDIAEGYSVSREKKESFPLTVTSAQKNPTAFYLCASSWSGTGELFFGEGSRLTVL.

This rearrangement joins TRBV5-4 to TRBJ2-2; D is possibly TRBD1 (5 bases). The germline V gene encodes CDR1 SGHNT and CDR2 YYREEE (reference sequence). There are 13 residues in the CDR3. With 3 bases removed from V and 5 bases from J, the gap between germline ends came to 8 bases. CDR3 residues: CASSSRQTGELFF. As DNA, the CDR3 is TGTGCCAGCAGCTCTCGACAGACCGGGGAGCTGTTTTTT.

The rearrangement uses TRBV7-3 and TRBJ2-2, with D possibly TRBD2 on 5 matching bases. The CDR3 has 14 amino acids. V lost 4 bases, J lost 7 bases, and 13 bases lay in between. Germline loops: CDR1 SGHTA, CDR2 FQGTGA. The CDR3 nucleotides read TGTGCCAGCAGCTACCTCCCGGGGAACGGGGAGCTGTTTTTT. It codes for CASSYLPGNGELFF.

This clone was recorded once. The gene calls are TRBV6-1 and TRBJ2-7; D gene uncertain. V was trimmed by 5 bases and J by 6 bases, leaving 11 bases between them. From germline, CDR1 is MNHNS and CDR2 SASEGT. CDR3 length equals 12 residues. CDR3 loop: CASSSPVGEQYF. In DNA, the CDR3 is TGTGCCAGCAGTTCGCCTGTTGGCGAGCAGTACTTC.

V gene TRBV2 combines with J gene TRBJ2-7; the match to TRBD1 covers 10 bases. The CDR3 runs to 14 residues. The V segment lost 6 bases and the J segment 5 bases; nucleotides outside the gene matches: 7. Germline lookup yields CDR1 SNHLY and CDR2 FYNNEI. The CDR3 loop reads CASRTRQGANEQYF. CDR3 DNA sequence: TGTGCCAGCAGGACTAGACAGGGGGCGAACGAGCAGTACTTC.

The chain recombines TRBV5-1 with TRBJ2-1; a possible D gene is TRBD1 (5 bases). CDR3 length equals 14 residues. Germline CDR1 and CDR2: SGHRS and YFSETQ. Trimming pared 3 bases from V and 4 bases from J, leaving 11 bases between. The CDR3 spells CASSSHDRYNEQFF. The DNA for the CDR3 is TGCGCCAGCAGCTCTCATGACAGATACAATGAGCAGTTCTTC. Looking up the rest from reference TRBV5-1 and TRBJ2-1 gives the full variable domain: KAGVTQTPRYLIKTRGQQVTLSCSPISGHRSVSWYQQTPGQGLQFLFEYFSETQRNKGNFPGRFSGRQFSNSRSEMNVSTLELGDSALYLCASSSHDRYNEQFFGPGTRLTVL.

The rearrangement links TRBV5-1 to TRBJ1-2; D is ambiguous. Per the germline V gene, CDR1 is SGHRS and CDR2 is YFSETQ. V was cut by 3 bases and J by 6 bases, with 18 bases left in between. The CDR3 is made up of 15 amino acids. The CDR3 nucleotides are TGCGCCAGCAGCTCGGACGAAGGAAGGAGTGATGGCTACACCTTC. Translation: CASSSDEGRSDGYTF.

This clone has only one observation. The V and J genes are TRBV6-1 and TRBJ2-7; possible D gene TRBD1, 6 bases. CDR3 size: 15 residues. Germline CDR1 is MNHNS and CDR2 is SASEGT. Trimming stripped 0 bases from V and 1 base from J, with 10 bases between. The DNA of the CDR3 is TGTGCCAGCAGTGAAGCTGGGGACAAGTCCTACGAGCAGTACTTC. Protein: CASSEAGDKSYEQYF.

As DNA, the CDR3 is TGTGCCAGTAGTTTACGCAGCGGGAGTGAGGCCGGGGAGCTGTTTTTT. Amino acid sequence: CASSLRSGSEAGELFF. V gene TRBV19 combines with J gene TRBJ2-2; 8 nucleotides agree with TRBD2. The germline V gene has CDR1 LNHDA and CDR2 SQIVND (reference sequence). Trimming removed 5 bases from V and 6 bases from J; junction bases left unmatched: 11. The CDR3 length is 16 residues.

V and J are TRBV28 and TRBJ1-1; 10 positions agree with TRBD1. V was clipped by 3 bases and J by 5 bases; unmatched bases: 3. The CDR3 covers 14 residues. Germline assignment: CDR1 MDHEN and CDR2 SYDVKM. As DNA, the CDR3 is TGTGCCAGCAGTTTGACAGGGGGCATTACTGAAGCTTTCTTT. Protein sequence: CASSLTGGITEAFF.

This sequence joins TRBV7-3 and TRBJ2-1; 10 positions agree with TRBD2. Germline CDR1 and CDR2: SGHTA and FQGTGA. Trimming cost V 6 bases and J 5 bases; bases outside gene matches: 4. This CDR3 comprises 14 residues. The CDR3 nucleotides read TGTGCCAGCAGTCGCGGACTAGCGGACAATGAGCAGTTCTTC. Encoded protein: CASSRGLADNEQFF. Full variable domain (missing parts from reference TRBV7-3 and TRBJ2-1): GAGVSQTPSNKVTEKGKYVELRCDPISGHTALYWYRQSLGQGPEFLIYFQGTGAADDSGLPNDRFFAVRPEGSVSTLKIQRTERGDSAVYLCASSRGLADNEQFFGPGTRLTVL.

This clone came up once. The V call is TRBV30, the J call TRBJ1-2, with D perhaps TRBD1 (6 bases). This CDR3 comprises 12 residues. Between the trimmed V and J ends, which lost 8 bases and 3 bases, there was a span of 13 bases. CDR1 GTSNPN and CDR2 SVGIG come from the germline V gene (reference sequence). As DNA, the CDR3 is TGTGCCCGAGGGGGGGCAGACTATGGCTACACCTTC. Residues: CARGGADYGYTF.

This clone was recorded only once. This chain links TRBV30 with TRBJ2-7; 10 bases align to TRBD1. Germline CDR1 is GTSNPN and CDR2 is SVGIG (reference sequence). With 5 bases clipped from V and 5 bases from J, the junction kept 0 bases outside the gene matches. The CDR3 is 11 residues long. The CDR3 bases are TGTGCCTGGGGACAGGGGGACGAGCAGTACTTC. This sequence encodes CAWGQGDEQYF.

This clone was detected a few times. The chain recombines TRBV6-4 with TRBJ2-1; 10 bases fit TRBD2. After removal of 0 bases from V and 7 bases from J, the junction contained 3 bases not matched to a gene. Germline V gives CDR1 MRHNA, CDR2 SNTAGT. This CDR3 has 15 amino acids. The CDR3 DNA follows: TGTGCCAGCAGTGACTCGTCTAGCGGGGGAAATGAGCAGTTCTTC. Amino acid sequence: CASSDSSSGGNEQFF.

The chain is built from TRBV15 and TRBJ2-2; the D gene is possibly TRBD2 (7 bases). This CDR3 has 16 residues. Looked up from germline, CDR1 is LNHNV and CDR2 is YYDKDF (reference sequence). Trimming removed 0 bases at V and 7 bases at J, with 15 bases between. The DNA of the CDR3 is TGTGCCACCAGCAGAGATCTCGGGGGGCAAGGCGGGGAGCTGTTTTTT. It encodes CATSRDLGGQGGELFF.

The chain employs TRBV11-1 and TRBJ2-2; 10 bases line up with TRBD2. Germline-derived CDR1 and CDR2 are SGHAT and FQDESV (reference sequence). CDR3 length: 15 amino acids. V shed 5 bases and J 3 bases; nucleotides not matched to a gene: 3. The CDR3 nucleotides read TGTGCCAGCAGCCTTCTAGCGGGAGACACCGGGGAGCTGTTTTTT. Its translation is CASSLLAGDTGELFF.

This clone has only one observation. V is TRBV18 and J is TRBJ1-3; unclear D gene. Germline assignment: CDR1 KGHSH and CDR2 LQKENI. The V gene lost 2 bases and the J gene lost 1 base, with 3 bases spanning the gap. This CDR3 contains 13 residues. CDR3 in amino acids: CASSPSSGNTIYF. CDR3 bases: TGTGCCAGCTCACCATCGTCTGGAAACACCATATATTTT.

The chain combines TRBV5-4 with TRBJ2-1; tentatively, D is TRBD1 or TRBD2 (6 bases each). The V gene's germline CDR1 is SGHNT and CDR2 YYREEE (reference sequence). The CDR3 sequence is 13 residues long. Trimming took off 1 base at V and 7 bases at J, with 9 bases between the two ends. CDR3 nucleotide sequence: TGTGCCAGCAGCTTGCGGGGGCAGAATGAGCAGTTCTTC. Translated: CASSLRGQNEQFF.

The chain carries TRBV2 and TRBJ2-2; TRBD1 is a possible D gene (5 bases). V was pared by 3 bases and J by 1 base, with 9 bases between. The CDR3 runs to 15 residues. Germline values: CDR1 SNHLY, CDR2 FYNNEI. The CDR3 spells CASSEKGRNTGELFF. DNA for the CDR3: TGTGCCAGCAGTGAGAAGGGGCGGAACACCGGGGAGCTGTTTTTT. Filled out from reference TRBV2 and TRBJ2-2, the complete variable domain reads EPEVTQTPSHQVTQMGQEVILRCVPISNHLYFYWYRQILGQKVEFLVSFYNNEISEKSEIFDDQFSVERPDGSNFTLKIRSTKLEDSAMYFCASSEKGRNTGELFFGEGSRLTVL.

The chain recombines TRBV5-8 with TRBJ2-7; no firm D call. The CDR3 extends over 19 amino acids. Germline V gene sequence: CDR1 SGHTS, CDR2 YDEGEE. The V end lost 0 bases, the J end lost 2 bases, and 24 bases lay between the germline ends. CDR3 nucleotides: TGTGCCAGCAGCTTGGTTTTGGTCGACGGTATACTGGGTACCTACGAGCAGTACTTC. This encodes CASSLVLVDGILGTYEQYF.

The chain is built from TRBV18 and TRBJ1-5; D uncertain. The CDR3 covers 14 residues. Germline CDR1 reads KGHSH; CDR2 reads LQKENI. Trimming cost V 3 bases and J 1 base, with 7 bases left between them. The DNA of the CDR3 is TGTGCCAGCTCACCCCAACGGAGCAATCAGCCCCAGCATTTT. The encoded protein is CASSPQRSNQPQHF.

The CDR3 loop is CASSRRNSYNEQFF. In DNA form, the CDR3 reads TGTGCCAGTAGTCGGCGGAACTCCTACAATGAGCAGTTCTTC. V is TRBV19 and J is TRBJ2-1; no clear D gene. Trimming took off 5 bases at V and 0 bases at J, with 8 bases between the two ends. Per the germline V gene, CDR1 is LNHDA and CDR2 is SQIVND (reference sequence). The CDR3 is made up of 14 amino acids.

This clone was detected only a few times. The chain joins TRBV7-2 to TRBJ1-6; no clear D. The CDR3 is 16 amino acids. V dropped 2 bases and J dropped 7 bases, with 15 bases sitting between them. The V gene's germline CDR1 is SGHTA and CDR2 FQGNSA. The CDR3 sequence is CASSLYLVSPNSPLHF. CDR3 sequence (DNA): TGTGCCAGCAGCTTATATTTGGTTTCCCCGAATTCACCCCTCCACTTT.

The chain couples TRBV15 to TRBJ2-5, with 7 bases matching TRBD1. Germline trimming cut 9 bases from V and 7 bases from J; bases unmatched to any gene: 11. The CDR3 runs to 13 residues. Germline V gives CDR1 LNHNV, CDR2 YYDKDF (reference sequence). CDR3 amino acids: CATRTGVERTQYF. For the CDR3, the DNA is TGTGCCACTAGGACAGGAGTGGAGAGGACCCAGTACTTC.

The chain employs TRBV6-6 and TRBJ1-6, with D possibly TRBD1 on 5 matching bases. Between the trimmed V and J ends, which lost 5 bases and 2 bases, there was a span of 10 bases. CDR3 size: 15 residues. Germline CDR1 and CDR2: MNHNY and SVGAGI (reference sequence). The CDR3 reads CASSPRVTYNSPLHF. The CDR3 DNA reads as TGTGCCAGCAGTCCCAGGGTAACCTATAATTCACCCCTCCACTTT.

The chain is built from TRBV4-1 and TRBJ1-2; 10 bases are a match to TRBD1. There are 16 residues in the CDR3. V lost 1 base to trimming and J lost 5 bases; unmatched junction nucleotides: 7. Germline V gene data show CDR1 as MGHRA and CDR2 as YSYEKL. The CDR3 protein is CASSQGPGQGIYGYTF. CDR3 sequence (DNA): TGCGCCAGCAGCCAAGGCCCGGGACAGGGGATATATGGCTACACCTTC.

This clone has only a few counts. The V and J genes are TRBV7-9 and TRBJ1-5, with D tentatively TRBD1 (5 bases). The CDR3 is 15 amino acids. V lost 5 bases, J lost 4 bases, and 15 bases lay in between. The germline V gene has CDR1 SEHNR and CDR2 FQNEAQ (reference sequence). The CDR3 loop is CASSREVGENQPQHF. CDR3 DNA sequence: TGTGCCAGCAGCCGAGAGGTGGGGGAGAATCAGCCCCAGCATTTT.